This T cell receptor beta chain comes out of a study of OX40 agonist ivuxolimab in advanced cancers. Study at large: Patients were treated with ivuxolimab, an agonistic anti-OX40 (CD134) antibody.

The CDR3 has 15 amino acids. Germline V gene lookup returns CDR1 SGHNT and CDR2 YYREEE (reference sequence). The trim removed 2 bases at V and 5 bases at J, leaving 7 bases unmatched. Profiled with immunoSEQ multiplex PCR; TCRdb holds only in-frame clones, not every one. The repertoire has 65,000 to 80,000 clones, 86% of them found once; the top ten carry roughly 0.77%. This chain connects TRBV5-4 to TRBJ2-1, with TRBD2 matching over 7 bases. This clonotype was sampled from an adult with an advanced solid tumor such as melanoma, head and neck, liver or kidney cancer. This material consisted of CD4+ or CD8+ T cells sorted from blood, taken in a trial of the OX40 agonist ivuxolimab. The CDR3: CASSLGGSVHNEQFF. The CDR3 DNA is TGTGCCAGCAGCTTAGGCGGGAGCGTACACAATGAGCAGTTCTTC.